This TCR beta chain was sequenced during a study of blood T cell repertoires in COVID-19. Looking at the study overall: From the United States, Italy and Spain came samples of acute and convalescent COVID-19.

CDR1 and CDR2 (germline): SGHRS, YFSETQ. V lost 4 bases, J lost 0 bases, and 10 bases lay in between. There are 15 residues in the CDR3. Cohort 3 recovery required two negative PCRs, clearance, or symptom resolution. Sequencing was performed with immunoSEQ multiplex PCR; in TCRdb, only in-frame clones are kept and a portion is missing. This sample has some 270,000 clones, with around 90% found just once. The sequence was obtained from a woman in her thirties or forties who had recovered from COVID-19. V usage is TRBV5-1 and J usage is TRBJ1-4, with D unclear. Sequencing was performed on PBMCs or T cells enriched from blood (not recorded which). CDR3 coding DNA: TGCGCCAGCAGCGTACCTAACCCAACTAATGAAAAACTGTTTTTT. Protein sequence: CASSVPNPTNEKLFF.